This T cell receptor (beta chain) appears in the sequencing data of a study of OX40 agonist ivuxolimab in advanced cancers. In the study overall: A male proportion of about 84% was recorded, with mean age around 62 years and range about 20 to 85. Broader study findings: Some of the lowest clonal expansion was seen in partial responders at 0.1-3.0 mg/kg. Low normalized clonal expansion also occurred in some nonresponding patients.

Germline CDR1 reads LGHNA; CDR2 reads YSLEER. The CDR3 is 15 amino acids. V lost 5 bases, J lost 7 bases, and 8 bases stayed unmatched. Peripheral blood came from all dose cohorts at three timepoints. TCRdb keeps only in-frame clones here, not all; method: immunoSEQ multiplex PCR. Among roughly 100,000 clones listed, roughly 83% were seen once. As for this clone: Its target is not known.

Sequences were derived from CD4+ or CD8+ T cells sorted from blood, sampled in a trial of the OX40 agonist ivuxolimab. The clonotype originates from an adult with an advanced solid tumor such as melanoma, head and neck, liver or kidney cancer. V and J are TRBV4-3 and TRBJ1-6; 7 positions agree with TRBD1. The DNA for the CDR3 is TGCGCCAGCAGCACGACAGGGATGAACAATTCACCCCTCCACTTT. As protein: CASSTTGMNNSPLHF.